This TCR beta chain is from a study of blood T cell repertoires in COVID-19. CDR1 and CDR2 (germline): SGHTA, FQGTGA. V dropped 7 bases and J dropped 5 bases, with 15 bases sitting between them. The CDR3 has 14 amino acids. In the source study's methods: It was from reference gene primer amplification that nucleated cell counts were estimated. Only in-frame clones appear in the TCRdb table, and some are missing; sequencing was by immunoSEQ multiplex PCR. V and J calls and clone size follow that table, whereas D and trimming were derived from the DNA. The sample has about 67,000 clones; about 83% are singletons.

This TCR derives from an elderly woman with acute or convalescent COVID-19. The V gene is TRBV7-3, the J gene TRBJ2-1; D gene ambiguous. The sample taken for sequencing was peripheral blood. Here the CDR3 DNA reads TGTGCCAGCACTCTTTCGGCAGGAAACAATGAGCAGTTCTTC. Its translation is CASTLSAGNNEQFF.